These 7 T cell receptor beta chains were all obtained from the same sample, sequenced in a study of T cells in Graves' hyperthyroidism and ophthalmopathy. Amplified TCR beta CDR3 regions came from RNA transcripts. Carried out on the TCR CDR3, a first-round RT-PCR used the HTBI primer set. From the multiplex PCR reads, TCRdb called clonotypes with MiXCR, one entry per CDR3 protein. The sample lists about 460,000 distinct CDR3 sequences; approximately 23% were seen once. Sequenced: blood. Receptor source: a woman between 70 and 85 years old with Graves' ophthalmopathy.

The V and J genes are TRBV29-1 and TRBJ2-4; perhaps D is TRBD1 or TRBD2 (6 bases each). The germline V gene encodes CDR1 SQVTM and CDR2 ANQGSEA. V was clipped by 6 bases and J by 0 bases, with 24 bases between them. The CDR3 totals 18 residues. The CDR3 nucleotides are TGCAGCGTCTTAGCAGGGGACTCGATCCAGCTAGCCAAAAACATTCAGTACTTC. This gives the protein CSVLAGDSIQLAKNIQYF.

This clonotype appeared many times. The chain joins TRBV28 to TRBJ1-1; 9 bases fit TRBD1. V lost 3 bases, J lost 10 bases, and 3 bases stayed unmatched. This CDR3 region has 12 residues. Per germline, CDR1 MDHEN and CDR2 SYDVKM. The CDR3 DNA follows: TGTGCCAGCAGTTTGACAGGGGGAAGAGCTTTCTTT. This translates into CASSLTGGRAFF.

This clonotype showed up just a few times. V usage is TRBV15 and J usage is TRBJ2-3, with 8 bases that match TRBD2. V dropped 4 bases and J dropped 3; count of bases not matched to a gene: 6. Looked up from germline, CDR1 is LNHNV and CDR2 is YYDKDF (reference sequence). This CDR3 has 15 amino acids. The CDR3 reads CATSTLAGGTDTQYF. The CDR3 DNA follows: TGTGCCACCAGCACCCTAGCGGGTGGGACAGATACGCAGTATTTT.

Written as DNA, the CDR3 is TGTGCCAGCAGTTTCATTGTTAGCGTCGACACAGATACGCAGTATTTT. It is translated as CASSFIVSVDTDTQYF. The V gene is TRBV28, the J gene TRBJ2-3; possible D gene TRBD2, 5 bases. The germline V gene has CDR1 MDHEN and CDR2 SYDVKM. This CDR3 is 16 amino acids long. Trimming took 3 bases from V and 2 from J, leaving 15 bases between them.

This clonotype was observed a handful of times. V is TRBV2 and J is TRBJ2-3, with D perhaps TRBD2 (5 bases). The germline V gene has CDR1 SNHLY and CDR2 FYNNEI. V gave up 2 bases and J gave up 0 bases, with 12 bases separating them. The CDR3 has 16 residues. The CDR3 DNA reads TGTGCCAGCAGTGAACAGAGCGGAGCTAGCACAGATACGCAGTATTTT. This translates into CASSEQSGASTDTQYF.

The V call is TRBV27, the J call TRBJ1-5; 11 bases fit TRBD1. Germline V gene sequence: CDR1 MNHEY, CDR2 SMNVEV (reference sequence). The V segment lost 4 bases and the J segment 5 bases; nucleotides outside the gene matches: 7. The CDR3 loop spans 16 amino acids. CDR3 in DNA: TGTGCCAGCAGTTCCCTGGACAGGGGGCTCGATCAGCCCCAGCATTTT. This translates into CASSSLDRGLDQPQHF.

This clonotype was counted a few times. This sequence joins TRBV5-1 and TRBJ1-1; TRBD1 matches at 9 bases. CDR1 and CDR2 from the germline V gene are SGHRS and YFSETQ. This CDR3 has 19 residues. V shed 1 base, J shed 0 bases, and the junction held 13 bases outside the gene matches. The CDR3 DNA reads TGCGCCAGCAGCTTGAGCGGTTGGGCCACAGGGGGCCTGAACACTGAAGCTTTCTTT. This encodes CASSLSGWATGGLNTEAFF.